This TCR beta chain was sequenced for a study of blood T cell repertoires in COVID-19. Study-wide background: COVID-19 samples collected from the United States, Italy and Spain covered acute and convalescent phases. Sample material is recorded as cDNA or gDNA derived from T cells, B-cell-depleted T cells, or PBMCs.

Only one count was recorded for this clone. Original analysis: Reference gene primer amplification gave nucleated cell count estimates. Profiled with immunoSEQ multiplex PCR; TCRdb holds only in-frame clones, not every one. V and J calls and clone size are those listed in that table; D and trimming were worked out from the DNA. The table includes under 200,000 clones, over 80% detected once. Seattle participants joined during active infection and were tracked over time. The CDR3 runs 14 residues. J was trimmed by 10 bases and V by 5 bases; bases with no gene match: 8. Germline V gene sequence: CDR1 LNHDA, CDR2 SQIVND (reference sequence).

The gene calls are TRBV19 and TRBJ1-6, with 7 positions matching TRBD1. The sample was peripheral blood. The clonotype was recovered from a man aged 55 to 69 with COVID-19, enrolled during active disease. The DNA for the CDR3 is TGTGCCAGTAGTCAAATGACAGGGAACTCACCCCTCCACTTT. This encodes CASSQMTGNSPLHF.